This entry is about one TCR beta chain. Its antigen is undetermined. Data came from immunoSEQ multiplex PCR; TCRdb stores just in-frame clones and leaves some out. This table has some 180,000 clones, around 85% appearing once. This entry comes from a study of T cell responses to AZD1222 COVID-19 vaccine. Study-wide findings and caveats: Reports indicate that nearly half of spike-specific TCRs are directed at unmutated variant regions. The sample set comprised mostly white British donors with more females, and clonal diversity was possibly underestimated.

Trimming shortened V by 3 bases and J by 5 bases, and 8 bases separated the two germline ends. CDR3 size: 13 residues. Germline V gene lookup returns CDR1 SNHLY and CDR2 FYNNEI. The chain links TRBV2 to TRBJ1-3; tentatively, D is TRBD1 (6 bases). This sequence was found in an adult who received the AZD1222 COVID-19 vaccine. The sample here was peripheral blood, taken 28 days after the second AZD1222 dose. CDR3 region: CASSDRGRNTIYF. The CDR3 region has the DNA TGTGCCAGCAGTGACAGGGGCAGAAACACCATATATTTT.